Below, 16 T cell receptor beta chains from the same sample are listed, as sequenced in a study of cytomegalovirus exposure and HLA in healthy donors. Both 60 Vbeta primers and 13 Jbeta primers went into the PCR. The method was immunoSEQ multiplex PCR; TCRdb's version includes in-frame clones alone and lacks a portion of them. This sample carries about 92,000 clones, about 83% of them seen once, and the ten largest clones take roughly 5.3%. Specimen: PBMCs. The source of these receptors is a woman under 30 in good health and CMV-seropositive.

The J gene is TRBJ2-5, the V gene TRBV2; perhaps TRBD1 as D (6 bases). The CDR3 loop spans 13 amino acids. Trimming removed 7 bases at V and 0 bases at J, with 9 bases between. Germline V gene sequence: CDR1 SNHLY, CDR2 FYNNEI. DNA for the CDR3: TGTGCCAGCATCCGGGACAACCAAGAGACCCAGTACTTC. Residues: CASIRDNQETQYF.

The V and J genes are TRBV18 and TRBJ2-6; TRBD1 matches 8 bases. Per the germline V gene, CDR1 is KGHSH and CDR2 is LQKENI. Losses at the gene ends were 2 bases for V and 1 base for J; bases not matched to a gene: 10. This CDR3 region has 19 residues. CDR3 DNA: TGTGCCAGCTCACCAAATAGGCAGGGGGCGCATTCTGGGGCCAACGTCCTGACTTTC. This sequence encodes CASSPNRQGAHSGANVLTF.

The chain has TRBV18 and TRBJ1-5; D ambiguous. V lost 3 bases and J lost 4, with 10 bases in between. The germline V gene has CDR1 KGHSH and CDR2 LQKENI. This CDR3 is built from 14 residues. The CDR3 DNA reads as TGTGCCAGCTCACCGACGGAGTTGAATCAGCCCCAGCATTTT. Protein product: CASSPTELNQPQHF.

V is TRBV5-1 and J is TRBJ2-7; possibly TRBD1 for D (5 bases). Trimming left V 2 bases short and J 0 bases short, with 18 bases between. The CDR3 extends over 17 amino acids. Germline CDR1 and CDR2: SGHRS and YFSETQ. CDR3 in DNA: TGCGCCAGCAGCTTTGACAGAGTCGGTCGCAACTCCTACGAGCAGTACTTC. Amino acids: CASSFDRVGRNSYEQYF.

V and J are TRBV29-1 and TRBJ2-7, with D perhaps TRBD1 (5 bases). V shed 4 bases and J shed 9 bases, with 19 bases lying between them. The CDR3 consists of 13 residues. CDR1 and CDR2 from the germline V gene are SQVTM and ANQGSEA. The CDR3 loop is CSVVTGQPWRQYF. The CDR3 nucleotides are TGCAGCGTTGTCACAGGCCAACCCTGGAGGCAGTACTTC.

The chain couples TRBV6-6 to TRBJ1-5, with D possibly being TRBD1 (5 bases). This CDR3 is built from 13 residues. Trimming pared 6 bases from V and 4 bases from J, leaving 10 bases between. Germline CDR1 reads MNHNY; CDR2 reads SVGAGI (reference sequence). CDR3 in DNA: TGTGCCAGCAGGACGGGGGGGAATCAGCCCCAGCATTTT. Its protein product is CASRTGGNQPQHF.

This clone has a handful of counts. J is TRBJ2-1 and V is TRBV6-1, with 10 nucleotides matching TRBD2. Losses at the gene ends were 6 bases for V and 8 bases for J; bases not matched to a gene: 7. The CDR3 loop spans 14 amino acids. Germline V gene data show CDR1 as MNHNS and CDR2 as SASEGT. CDR3 sequence: CASRVSGGAHEQFF. The CDR3 nucleotides are TGTGCCAGCAGGGTCAGCGGGGGGGCCCATGAGCAGTTCTTC.

This clone was detected only once. CDR3 coding DNA: TGTGCCAGTAGTACCGGGACAGGGTCCTACAATGAGCAGTTCTTC. It translates to CASSTGTGSYNEQFF. This chain connects TRBV19 to TRBJ2-1; 9 nucleotides align to TRBD1. Germline loops: CDR1 LNHDA, CDR2 SQIVND (reference sequence). The CDR3 consists of 15 residues. After removal of 4 bases from V and 1 base from J, the junction contained 2 bases not matched to a gene.

This clone was picked up one time. The V call is TRBV4-1, the J call TRBJ2-1; 10 bases are shared with TRBD2. The V gene's germline CDR1 is MGHRA and CDR2 YSYEKL. V was clipped by 3 bases and J by 10 bases; unmatched bases: 0. The CDR3 totals 12 residues. The CDR3 coding sequence is TGCGCCAGCAGCCAGGGACTAGCGGAGCAGTTCTTC. This sequence encodes CASSQGLAEQFF.

This rearrangement joins TRBV11-2 to TRBJ2-3; 10 bases are shared with TRBD1. The CDR3 is 15 amino acids. Looked up from germline, CDR1 is SGHAT and CDR2 is FQNNGV. Germline trimming cut 4 bases from V and 3 bases from J; bases unmatched to any gene: 4. CDR3 sequence reads: CASSYDRGQTDTQYF. CDR3 DNA sequence: TGTGCCAGCAGCTATGACAGGGGGCAGACAGATACGCAGTATTTT.

The gene calls are TRBV29-1 and TRBJ2-5; maybe TRBD2 (6 bases). Germline assignment: CDR1 SQVTM and CDR2 ANQGSEA. CDR3 length equals 14 residues. V lost 7 bases and J 2 bases, leaving 17 bases between the germline ends. The CDR3 nucleotides are TGCAGCGCCGCGGGGCCCCTCACTCAAGAGACCCAGTACTTC. Protein product: CSAAGPLTQETQYF.

In this sample, this clone turned up a few times. The chain is built from TRBV6-4 and TRBJ2-3, with 9 bases lining up with TRBD2. The ends lost 1 base at V and 4 bases at J; junction bases unmatched: 6. Germline assignment: CDR1 MRHNA and CDR2 SNTAGT. CDR3 size: 16 residues. The CDR3 loop reads CASSDFGGGAADTQYF. Here the CDR3 DNA reads TGTGCCAGCAGTGACTTTGGCGGGGGGGCCGCAGATACGCAGTATTTT.

The V call is TRBV5-6, the J call TRBJ1-1; possible D gene TRBD1, 5 bases. Germline loops: CDR1 SGHDT, CDR2 YYEEEE. The CDR3 is 13 residues long. Between the trimmed V and J ends, which lost 0 bases and 7 bases, there was a span of 10 bases. CDR3 nucleotides: TGTGCCAGCAGCTTGGAACAGGAATATGAAGCTTTCTTT. Translating gives CASSLEQEYEAFF.

The chain recombines TRBV28 with TRBJ1-2; TRBD1 matches 8 bases. The length of the CDR3 is 14 residues. J lost 4 bases, V lost 7 bases, and 8 bases had no gene match. Looked up from germline, CDR1 is MDHEN and CDR2 is SYDVKM. This CDR3 is CASTFPGTGYGYTF. CDR3 bases: TGTGCCAGCACCTTCCCCGGGACAGGCTATGGCTACACCTTC.

The chain recombines TRBV4-1 with TRBJ1-1; no definite D call. V was shortened by 0 bases and J by 4 bases, with 21 bases between the two germline ends. Germline-derived CDR1 and CDR2 are MGHRA and YSYEKL. This CDR3 spans 18 amino acids. CDR3 sequence reads: CASSQEYLRPMRFTEAFF. CDR3 bases: TGCGCCAGCAGCCAAGAGTACCTTAGACCGATGAGGTTCACTGAAGCTTTCTTT.

The V call is TRBV5-1, the J call TRBJ1-4; 7 bases are shared with TRBD1. Looked up from germline, CDR1 is SGHRS and CDR2 is YFSETQ. CDR3 length equals 16 residues. Trimming at V came to 0 bases and at J to 4 bases, leaving 6 bases not matched to a gene. The CDR3 reads CASSLGTGALNEKLFF. Here the CDR3 DNA reads TGCGCCAGCAGCTTGGGGACAGGCGCTCTTAATGAAAAACTGTTTTTT.